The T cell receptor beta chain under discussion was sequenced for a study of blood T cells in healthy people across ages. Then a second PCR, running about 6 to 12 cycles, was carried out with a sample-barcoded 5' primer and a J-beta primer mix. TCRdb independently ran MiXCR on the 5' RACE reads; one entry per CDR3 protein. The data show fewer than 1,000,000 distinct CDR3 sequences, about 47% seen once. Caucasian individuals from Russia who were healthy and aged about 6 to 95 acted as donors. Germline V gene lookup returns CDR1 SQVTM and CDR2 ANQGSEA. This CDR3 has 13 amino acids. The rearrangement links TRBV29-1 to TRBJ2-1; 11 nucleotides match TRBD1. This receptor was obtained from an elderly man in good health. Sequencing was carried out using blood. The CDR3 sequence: CIAGQGAQNEQFF. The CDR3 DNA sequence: TGCATCGCCGGACAGGGGGCGCAAAATGAGCAGTTCTTC.